This TCR beta chain was recorded in a study of T-cell reconstitution after alpha-beta-depleted transplantation in children. Points on this clonotype: The antigen remains unidentified.

Broader study findings: Newly produced T cells mostly provided counts and TCRbeta diversity after one year, as hyperexpanded clones declined. Diversity of TCRbeta at day 60 was high in some patients, arising from surviving recipient T cells and thymic progenitors.

Per the germline V gene, CDR1 is SGHVS and CDR2 is FNYEAQ. Trimming pared 2 bases from V and 3 bases from J, leaving 18 bases between. The CDR3 is 17 residues long. As it was prepared, the TCRbeta library received unique molecular identifiers. TCRdb reprocessed the PCR reads via MiXCR and lists one record per CDR3 protein. The table includes about 980,000 distinct CDR3 sequences, roughly 31% detected once. V is TRBV7-6 and J is TRBJ2-3, with TRBD2 as a possible D gene (7 bases). The receptor comes from a boy younger than two who had a stem cell transplant for SCID, so the T cells may come from the graft donor. This sample comprised PBMCs, mostly from graft donor cells, obtained 360 days after TCRalphabeta/CD19-depleted stem cell transplant. In DNA form, the CDR3 reads TGTGCCAGCAGCTTAACCCCCGCCAGGGGAGGGACAGATACGCAGTATTTT. Translation gives CASSLTPARGGTDTQYF.